What follows is one TCR beta chain and its context. Only a few counts were recorded for this clone. This receptor's antigen is unknown. No base quality values were provided; no much bigger clone lies one nucleotide off. The data originate from a study of beta chain features in type 1 diabetes listed by TCRdb under 2018. Regarding the study in general: Mean age, gender distribution, total cell number and subset yield did not differ between patients and healthy donors. A total of around 110,000,000 sorted cells were examined across all samples, and a strong correlation was observed between cell number per subset and RNA yield. The study compared TCRB repertoires of sorted circulating CD4+ T cell subsets between recently diagnosed type 1 diabetes patients and matched healthy donors. Regulatory and stem cell-like memory subsets were obtained from only 8 patients and roughly 8 healthy donors, while naive and central memory subsets were obtained from all 30 or so donors.

A single peripheral blood draw of around 0.11 L on average was collected from each donor into heparinised tubes. Naive, central memory, regulatory and stem cell-like memory CD4+ T cells were sorted on a BD FACSAria II using a panel including CD45RO, CCR7, CD25, CD127, CD95 and CD27. A purity above 95% was achieved for all sorted populations. PBMCs were isolated immediately by Lymphoprep density gradient centrifugation and stained directly without culture. So that batch effects would be minimized, each experiment stained and sorted samples in pairs, pairing one healthy donor with one patient. Results the study describes overall, beyond this receptor: Only small numbers of individuals were included in the HLA sub-analyses, which left unresolved whether HLA type had any influence on TCRB rearrangement. Fewer insertions and more nucleotide deletions at VDJ recombination sites were observed in patients with type 1 diabetes, implying thymic rearrangement abnormalities. Naive, central memory and regulatory TCRB repertoires appeared to be more alike among patients than among healthy donors. PCR might favor shorter templates, but patient and control samples were amplified and corrected together, so any skew would affect both groups equally. In all four CD4+ subsets, TCRB CDR3 length was moderately but significantly shorter in type 1 diabetes patients. Because cDNA was sequenced instead of genomic DNA, highly expressing activated cells could be over-represented, though the groups showed no difference in activation or CD3 levels.

The entire isolated RNA was reverse transcribed using the High Capacity cDNA Reverse Transcription Kit, and thus expressed TCRB transcripts were sequenced. Deep immunoSEQ sequencing was performed on naive, central memory and regulatory T cell samples, with an average of around 3.5 million total reads per sample. Sorted cells were lysed in RLT buffer and RNA was extracted with DNase-treated RNeasy Micro or Mini kits, depending on cell number. To prevent cross-contamination, every cell subset was processed on its own, while patient and healthy donor samples were processed together. Using the immunoSEQ multiplex PCR, TCRB sequences were amplified from cDNA into 87-bp fragments spanning the CDR3 region. Sequencing of the amplicons was performed on the Illumina HiSeq platform. Processing in the source paper ran as follows. Synthetic template baselines were used to correct PCR bias computationally, reads within Hamming distance 2 were collapsed together, and singletons that could not be merged were discarded. By aligning reads against IMGT, V, D and J genes, CDR3 length, and insertions or deletions at six rearrangement sites were assigned. Clonotype counts were normalized to sorted cell number within each subset before computing true diversity and Gini coefficients with the tcR R package. The overlap coefficient, calculated on TCRB nucleotide sequences, was used to measure repertoire sharing. As a proxy for the pre-selection repertoire, out-of-frame TCRB sequences from naive cells were analyzed. TCRdb stores this immuneACCESS table with in-frame sequences only. Part of the clones is absent; in the studies checked, under half of the shortfall reflects unresolved V genes, and no reason is known for the rest. V and J calls and clone size follow that table, whereas D and trimming were derived from the DNA. Recorded for this sample are about 900,000 clones; 17% of them occurred a single time. Of the sample, about 0.025% falls within the top ten clones.

V ends up 0 bases short and J 2 bases short, with an unmatched junction base count of 6. According to the germline V gene, CDR1 reads LGHNA and CDR2 reads YNFKEQ. From its cysteine to its phenylalanine, the CDR3 spans 17 amino acids. Only the CDR3 portion is preserved as DNA: 51 bases, with reading frame beginning at the first base. Sequencing was carried out using naive CD4+ T cells from blood. The sample's cell subset or site label is to be understood as: true naive CD4+ T cells. The receptor was isolated from a woman aged 18 to 35 in good health. This receptor chain uses TRBV4-2 and TRBJ2-5, and 10 bases in between align with TRBD2. The CDR3 region has the sequence CASSQEGAGGPQETQYF. The sequence in DNA is TGTGCCAGCAGCCAAGAAGGAGCGGGAGGGCCGCAAGAGACCCAGTACTTC.